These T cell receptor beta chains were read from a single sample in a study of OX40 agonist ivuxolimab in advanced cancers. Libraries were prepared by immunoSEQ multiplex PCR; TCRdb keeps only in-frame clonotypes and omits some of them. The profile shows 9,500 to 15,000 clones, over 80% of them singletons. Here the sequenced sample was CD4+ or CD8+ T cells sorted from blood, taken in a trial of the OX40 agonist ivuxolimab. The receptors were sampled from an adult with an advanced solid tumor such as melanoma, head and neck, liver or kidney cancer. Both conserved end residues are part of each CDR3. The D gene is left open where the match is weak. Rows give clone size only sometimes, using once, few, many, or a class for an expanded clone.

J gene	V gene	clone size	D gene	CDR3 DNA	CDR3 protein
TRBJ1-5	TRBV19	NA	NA	TGTGCCAGTAGTATTGGAGGGACACCTAGCAATCAGCCCCAGCATTTT	CASSIGGTPSNQPQHF
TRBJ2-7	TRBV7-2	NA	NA	TGTGCCAGCAGCTCCTCTGGAGAGCAGTACTTC	CASSSSGEQYF
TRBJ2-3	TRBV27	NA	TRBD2	TGTGCCAGCAGTTGGACTAGCGGGAGCACAGATACGCAGTATTTT	CASSWTSGSTDTQYF
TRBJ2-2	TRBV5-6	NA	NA	TGTGCCAGCAGCTCGGGCAGCCTGACCGGGGAGCTGTTTTTT	CASSSGSLTGELFF
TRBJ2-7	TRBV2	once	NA	TGTGCCACCAGGGACCGAGCCTCCTACGAGCAGTACTTC	CATRDRASYEQYF
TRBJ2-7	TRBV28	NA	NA	TGTGCCAGCAGTTTAGTACCTCGGGACGGCGAGCAGTACTTC	CASSLVPRDGEQYF
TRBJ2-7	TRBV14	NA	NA	TGTGCCAGCAGCCAAGGGTACGGGACGGGGCAGTACTTC	CASSQGYGTGQYF
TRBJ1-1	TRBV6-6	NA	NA	TGTGCCAGCACGGAGCCGGGGAACACTGAAGCTTTCTTT	CASTEPGNTEAFF
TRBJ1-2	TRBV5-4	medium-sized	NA	TGTGCCAGCAGCTTGGCAGGAGGGTGGTATGGCTACACCTTC	CASSLAGGWYGYTF
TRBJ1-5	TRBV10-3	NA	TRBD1	TGTGCCATCAGTCCCTCCCGACAGGGGGAGAGCAATCAGCCCCAGCATTTT	CAISPSRQGESNQPQHF
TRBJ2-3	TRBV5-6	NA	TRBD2	TGTGCCAGCAGCTCCACTAGCGGGGGGGCCCCCACAGATACGCAGTATTTT	CASSSTSGGAPTDTQYF
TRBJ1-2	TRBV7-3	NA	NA	TGTGCCAGCAGCGTAGCCGGACACCCGAACTATGGCTACACCTTC	CASSVAGHPNYGYTF
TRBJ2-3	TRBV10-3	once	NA	TGTGCCATCAGTGAGTCGGGGACCATCACAGATACGCAGTATTTT	CAISESGTITDTQYF
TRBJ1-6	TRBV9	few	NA	TGTGCCAGCAGCGCGGGGGATTCACCCCTCCACTTT	CASSAGDSPLHF
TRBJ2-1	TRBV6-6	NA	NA	TGTGCCAGCAGTTCGAGGGGGTCCGACAATGAGCAGTTCTTC	CASSSRGSDNEQFF
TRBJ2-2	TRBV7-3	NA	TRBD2	TGTGCCAGCAGCTTAGCGGGGGGTACCGGGGAGCTGTTTTTT	CASSLAGGTGELFF
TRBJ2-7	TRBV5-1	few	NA	TGCGCCAGCACCGCTTCGGGACGGTCCTACGAGCAGTACTTC	CASTASGRSYEQYF
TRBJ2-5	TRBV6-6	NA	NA	TGTGCCAGCAGTTACCCGGATACCCAAGAGACCCAGTACTTC	CASSYPDTQETQYF
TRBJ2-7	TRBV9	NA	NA	TGTGCCAGCAGCCAGAAGGATTCCTACGAGCAGTACTTC	CASSQKDSYEQYF
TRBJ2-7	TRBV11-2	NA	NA	TGTGCCAGCCGCATGGTCATTGACGAGCAGTACTTC	CASRMVIDEQYF
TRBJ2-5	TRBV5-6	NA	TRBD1	TGTGCCAGCAGTCGGTCCGGGACAGGGATAGAGACCCAGTACTTC	CASSRSGTGIETQYF
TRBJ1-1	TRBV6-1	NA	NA	TGTGCCAGCAGTAAACAGGGTGTCACTGAAGCTTTCTTT	CASSKQGVTEAFF
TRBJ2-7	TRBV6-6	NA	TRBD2	TGTGCCAGCAGTTCGGGGGGGCCCTACGAGCAGTACTTC	CASSSGGPYEQYF
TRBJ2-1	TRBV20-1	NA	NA	TGCAGTGCGGACTACTACAATGAGCAGTTCTTC	CSADYYNEQFF
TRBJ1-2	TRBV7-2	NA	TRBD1	TGTGCCAGCAGCTTAGACCGGACAGGCGGGGGGGAAGACCCCTATGGCTACACCTTC	CASSLDRTGGGEDPYGYTF
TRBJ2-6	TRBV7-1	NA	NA	TGTGCCAGCAGCCACATGACTCACGAGGACAAAGTCGGGTTC	CASSHMTHEDKVGF
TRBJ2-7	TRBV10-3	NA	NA	TGTGCCATCAGTGAGTCACAGAGCTCCTACGAGCAGTACTTC	CAISESQSSYEQYF
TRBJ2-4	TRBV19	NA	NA	TGTGCCAGTAGTATCCCTACAGGGAAGGCCAGGGGCATTCAGTACTTC	CASSIPTGKARGIQYF
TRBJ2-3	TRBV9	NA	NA	TGTGCCAGCAGCGTGTCGGGAGTCAGCACAGATACGCAGTATTTT	CASSVSGVSTDTQYF
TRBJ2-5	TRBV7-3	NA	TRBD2	TGTGCCAGCAGCCCCCCTAGCGGGAGGGCCCCAGAGACCCAGTACTTC	CASSPPSGRAPETQYF
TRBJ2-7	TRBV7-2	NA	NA	TGTGCCAGCAGCTTAGCCGGGACCTACGAGCAGTACTTC	CASSLAGTYEQYF
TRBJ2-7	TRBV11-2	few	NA	TGTGCCAGCAGCTTAGCTGCGTTTGAAGGATACGAGCAGTACTTC	CASSLAAFEGYEQYF
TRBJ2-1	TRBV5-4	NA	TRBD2	TGTGCCAGCAGCTCGCTTCTAGCGGGAGTCAACAATGAGCAGTTCTTC	CASSSLLAGVNNEQFF
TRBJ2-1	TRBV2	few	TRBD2	TGTGCCAGCAGTTATTGGACTAGCGGGAGTGGTAATGAGCAGTTCTTC	CASSYWTSGSGNEQFF
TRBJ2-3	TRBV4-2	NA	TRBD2	TGTGCCAGCAGCCAAGGGGGCCCCCTACTAGCGGGGGGGCGTACGCAGTATTTT	CASSQGGPLLAGGRTQYF
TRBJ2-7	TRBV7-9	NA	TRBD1	TGTGCCAGCAGCCCGCGGGACAGGGCCTCCTACGAGCAGTACTTC	CASSPRDRASYEQYF
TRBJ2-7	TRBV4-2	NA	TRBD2	TGTGCCAGCAGCCAAGATACATTGGACTATCTGACGGGGGGCGAGCAGTACTTC	CASSQDTLDYLTGGEQYF
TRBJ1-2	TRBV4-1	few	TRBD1	TGCGCCAGCAGCCAAGGGGACAGGGGGCTAGATGGCTACACCTTC	CASSQGDRGLDGYTF
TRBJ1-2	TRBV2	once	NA	TGTGCCAGCAGTGAAGAGTGGGGGACCTATGGCTACACCTTC	CASSEEWGTYGYTF
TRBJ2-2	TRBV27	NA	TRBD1	TGTGCCGCCGGGGGGGACAGGGGGAACACCGGGGAGCTGTTTTTT	CAAGGDRGNTGELFF
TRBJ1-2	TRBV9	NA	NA	TGTGCCAGCAGCCCCGGGACGGTCTATGGCTACACCTTC	CASSPGTVYGYTF
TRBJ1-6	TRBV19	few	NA	TGTGCCAGTAACGTCGGACGGATTGATTCACCCCTCCACTTT	CASNVGRIDSPLHF
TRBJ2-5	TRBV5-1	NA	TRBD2	TGCGCCAGCAGCTTGGCTAGCGGGGGTCGGGGAGAGACCCAGTACTTC	CASSLASGGRGETQYF
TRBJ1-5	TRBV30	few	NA	TGTGCCTGGAGTGTACCCGGCGGCGATCAGCCCCAGCATTTT	CAWSVPGGDQPQHF
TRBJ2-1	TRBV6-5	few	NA	TGTGCCGGGAAGACATTACCTGACAATGAGCAGTTCTTC	CAGKTLPDNEQFF
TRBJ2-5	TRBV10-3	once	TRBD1	TGTGCCAACCTACTGGGACAGGGGCAAGAGACCCAGTACTTC	CANLLGQGQETQYF